These 32 T cell receptor beta chains were sequenced from one sample in a study of cytomegalovirus exposure and HLA in healthy donors. Use of 60 Vbeta and 13 Jbeta primers characterized the PCR. Sequencing was performed with immunoSEQ multiplex PCR; in TCRdb, only in-frame clones are kept and a portion is missing. The table lists under 150,000 clones, 85% to 90% of them singletons. Sequencing was carried out using PBMCs. The receptors shown here come from a woman in her twenties or thirties in good health and CMV-seropositive.

The chain's CDR3 is CASRDIDRGQTQYF. The CDR3 DNA follows: TGTGCCAGCAGGGACATTGACAGGGGGCAGACCCAGTACTTC. V is TRBV2 and J is TRBJ2-5; 10 bases are shared with TRBD1. Trimming took 6 bases from V and 6 from J; bases not matched to a gene: 7. Germline CDR1 SNHLY, CDR2 FYNNEI. CDR3 length: 14 amino acids.

The chain uses TRBV5-1 and TRBJ2-2; TRBD1 aligns across 7 bases. Germline values: CDR1 SGHRS, CDR2 YFSETQ. The CDR3 loop spans 14 amino acids. V lost 4 bases, J lost 3 bases, and 3 bases stayed unmatched. The CDR3 DNA reads TGCGCCAGCAGCCCCGGACAGGACACCGGGGAGCTGTTTTTT. The encoded protein is CASSPGQDTGELFF.

This clone was counted only a few times. The rearrangement joins TRBV5-1 to TRBJ1-1; D call uncertain. Per the germline V gene, CDR1 is SGHRS and CDR2 is YFSETQ. Deletions cut 0 bases from V and 4 bases from J, with 10 bases between. The CDR3 spans 14 residues. Written as DNA, the CDR3 is TGCGCCAGCAGCTTGGTTGTGGGCAGCACTGAAGCTTTCTTT. Residues: CASSLVVGSTEAFF.

The CDR3 DNA is TGCGCCAGCAGCTTGGCCGTGGCAGCCCAGGGGAACACTGAAGCTTTCTTT. Its protein product is CASSLAVAAQGNTEAFF. The genes are TRBV5-1 and TRBJ1-1; the D gene is possibly TRBD1 (5 bases). Deletions cut 0 bases from V and 1 base from J, with 16 bases between. Looked up from germline, CDR1 is SGHRS and CDR2 is YFSETQ. The CDR3 spans 17 residues. Using reference TRBV5-1 and TRBJ1-1 for the parts outside the CDR3, the full variable domain is KAGVTQTPRYLIKTRGQQVTLSCSPISGHRSVSWYQQTPGQGLQFLFEYFSETQRNKGNFPGRFSGRQFSNSRSEMNVSTLELGDSALYLCASSLAVAAQGNTEAFFGQGTRLTVV.

The CDR3 reads CASSPPGTETQYF. CDR3 in DNA: TGTGCCAGCAGTCCACCGGGAACCGAGACCCAGTACTTC. The chain combines TRBV6-5 with TRBJ2-5; a weak D match, TRBD2 (5 bases). Germline V gives CDR1 MNHEY, CDR2 SVGAGI. The V end was cut by 5 bases, the J end by 5 bases, with 12 bases between. The CDR3 has 13 amino acids.

The chain has TRBV19 and TRBJ1-2; TRBD1 agrees at 9 bases. The CDR3 is made up of 16 amino acids. Germline V gives CDR1 LNHDA, CDR2 SQIVND (reference sequence). Trimming at V came to 4 bases and at J to 4 bases, leaving 10 bases not matched to a gene. Here the CDR3 DNA reads TGTGCCAGTAGTACTCCCCGGGACAGGGATTTCTATGGCTACACCTTC. Translation gives CASSTPRDRDFYGYTF.

J is TRBJ2-3 and V is TRBV2, with 16 bases that match TRBD2. Germline values: CDR1 SNHLY, CDR2 FYNNEI. Losses at the gene ends were 6 bases for V and 2 bases for J; bases not matched to a gene: 14. CDR3 length equals 20 residues. CDR3 sequence: CASSHRGLAGGPRVTDTQYF. CDR3 nucleotides: TGTGCCAGCAGCCACAGGGGACTAGCGGGAGGGCCGAGGGTCACAGATACGCAGTATTTT.

CDR3 DNA: TGTGCCAGCAGTTTTCGACAGGCCCCTGAAGCTTTCTTT. Amino acid sequence: CASSFRQAPEAFF. The J gene is TRBJ1-1, the V gene TRBV6-5; perhaps TRBD1 as D (6 bases). The CDR3 runs 13 residues. V lost 4 bases to trimming and J lost 6 bases, with 12 bases between them. Germline V gene data show CDR1 as MNHEY and CDR2 as SVGAGI.

The J gene is TRBJ1-2, the V gene TRBV4-2, with D uncertain. The germline gives CDR1 LGHNA, CDR2 YNFKEQ. This CDR3 spans 15 amino acids. Trimming removed 4 bases at V and 4 bases at J, with 16 bases between. CDR3 sequence (DNA): TGTGCCAGCAGCCGGGGAGCGGACCCTTCCTATGGCTACACCTTC. It codes for CASSRGADPSYGYTF.

On this clone: At one boundary the junction diverges from the germline segment, which might be a read error. This chain uses TRBV7-6 with TRBJ2-7; D gene uncertain. Per the germline V gene, CDR1 is SGHVS and CDR2 is FNYEAQ. CDR3 length: 14 amino acids. CDR3 sequence (DNA): TGTGCCAGCAGCTTAGGTCCAGGCACCTACAAGCAGTACTTC. Translation gives CASSLGPGTYKQYF.

The table lists this clone with a count of one. The chain joins TRBV19 to TRBJ1-2; tentatively, D is TRBD1 (5 bases). The CDR3 is 15 amino acids. Germline CDR1 LNHDA, CDR2 SQIVND (reference sequence). Trimming removed 4 bases at V and 1 base at J, with 13 bases between. The CDR3 region has the DNA TGTGCCAGTAGTAAGACAGTGCAGATTAACTATGGCTACACCTTC. Its protein product is CASSKTVQINYGYTF.

The V call is TRBV6-1, the J call TRBJ2-5, with a possible D match to TRBD1 (5 bases). The germline V and J ends were trimmed by 2 bases and 1 base, with 17 bases remaining between them. Germline V CDR1 and CDR2: MNHNS, SASEGT. The CDR3 contains 17 residues. The DNA of the CDR3 is TGTGCCAGCAGTGAAAGTCTGTTACAGGTCCTCCAAGAGACCCAGTACTTC. This sequence encodes CASSESLLQVLQETQYF.

This clone occurred once. The chain uses TRBV10-3 and TRBJ1-2, with D uncertain. The CDR3 has 15 amino acids. Germline V gene sequence: CDR1 ENHRY, CDR2 SYGVKD. V was trimmed by 0 bases and J by 8 bases, leaving 16 bases between them. CDR3 residues: CAISESQPAAEGYTF. In DNA, the CDR3 is TGTGCCATCAGTGAGTCTCAGCCCGCTGCGGAGGGCTACACCTTC.

The sample holds a few counts of this clone. The chain has TRBV2 and TRBJ1-5; no clear D. Germline V gene data show CDR1 as SNHLY and CDR2 as FYNNEI. The CDR3 has 13 amino acids. Trimming cost V 7 bases and J 3 bases, with 10 bases left between them. The CDR3 here is CASNSQVNQPQHF. CDR3 bases: TGTGCCAGCAACTCCCAGGTCAATCAGCCCCAGCATTTT. The entire variable domain, with the rest obtained from reference TRBV2 and TRBJ1-5, is as follows: EPEVTQTPSHQVTQMGQEVILRCVPISNHLYFYWYRQILGQKVEFLVSFYNNEISEKSEIFDDQFSVERPDGSNFTLKIRSTKLEDSAMYFCASNSQVNQPQHFGDGTRLSIL.

The chain couples TRBV28 to TRBJ1-2, with D possibly matching TRBD1 (6 bases). The CDR3 is 12 residues long. The germline V gene encodes CDR1 MDHEN and CDR2 SYDVKM. Trimming removed 1 base at V and 8 bases at J, with 8 bases between. CDR3 sequence reads: CASSLYRVGYTF. The CDR3, as DNA: TGTGCCAGCAGTTTATACAGGGTCGGCTACACCTTC.

The CDR3 loop reads CASSEARTNSNQPQHF. CDR3 coding DNA: TGTGCCAGCAGTGAAGCCCGGACAAATAGCAATCAGCCCCAGCATTTT. The chain links TRBV6-1 to TRBJ1-5, with D perhaps matching TRBD1 (5 bases). Germline CDR1 reads MNHNS; CDR2 reads SASEGT. The CDR3 totals 16 residues. The V and J ends lost 0 bases and 0 bases respectively, with 9 bases between them.

The chain is built from TRBV5-1 and TRBJ1-3, with 7 bases identical to TRBD1. CDR3 size: 14 residues. Germline CDR1 reads SGHRS; CDR2 reads YFSETQ. The V gene end was trimmed by 4 bases and the J gene end by 4 bases; junction bases not matched to a gene: 5. The CDR3 sequence is CASSPGTEGNTIYF. The CDR3 DNA follows: TGCGCCAGCAGCCCCGGGACAGAAGGAAACACCATATATTTT.

This clone was counted once. The gene calls are TRBV10-3 and TRBJ2-5; no reliable D call. The V gene lost 0 bases and the J gene lost 1 base, with 24 bases spanning the gap. CDR3 length: 20 amino acids. Germline lookup yields CDR1 ENHRY and CDR2 SYGVKD. CDR3 sequence (DNA): TGTGCCATCAGTGAGTCGGATAGCTCCCCGATAGTACCCTTCCAAGAGACCCAGTACTTC. It is translated as CAISESDSSPIVPFQETQYF.

The table lists this clone with a count of one. The chain has TRBV6-6 and TRBJ1-3; maybe TRBD1 (5 bases). Germline assignment: CDR1 MNHNY and CDR2 SVGAGI (reference sequence). CDR3 length: 14 amino acids. The V gene lost 7 bases and the J gene lost 0 bases, with 10 bases spanning the gap. CDR3 in amino acids: CASNRQPSGNTIYF. The DNA of the CDR3 is TGTGCCAGCAACCGACAGCCCTCTGGAAACACCATATATTTT.

The rearrangement links TRBV6-5 to TRBJ1-1, with D perhaps TRBD1 (5 bases). The CDR3 loop spans 14 amino acids. The V gene's germline CDR1 is MNHEY and CDR2 SVGAGI. Trimming took 7 bases from V and 4 from J, leaving 16 bases between them. This chain's CDR3 is CASKPQGGVTEAFF. CDR3 sequence (DNA): TGTGCCAGCAAACCCCAGGGCGGGGTCACTGAAGCTTTCTTT.

This chain joins TRBV19 and TRBJ1-1; tentative D call: TRBD1 (5 bases). CDR1 LNHDA and CDR2 SQIVND come from the germline V gene (reference sequence). This CDR3 spans 14 amino acids. Trimming removed 3 bases at V and 5 bases at J, with 13 bases between. The CDR3 spells CASSIRGTRTEAFF. DNA for the CDR3: TGTGCCAGTAGTATTAGGGGAACGAGGACTGAAGCTTTCTTT.

The J gene is TRBJ2-4, the V gene TRBV5-1, with 7 bases fitting TRBD2. CDR1 is SGHRS and CDR2 is YFSETQ in the germline V gene. V shed 4 bases, J shed 1 base, and the junction held 11 bases outside the gene matches. This CDR3 region has 17 residues. The CDR3: CASSRDGAGTAKNIQYF. CDR3 in DNA: TGCGCCAGCAGCCGGGATGGAGCGGGGACCGCCAAAAACATTCAGTACTTC.

Points on this clone: The sample holds other DNA sequences that translate to the same CDR3. J is TRBJ1-5 and V is TRBV27; the match to TRBD1 covers 9 bases. The length of the CDR3 is 14 residues. V shed 5 bases and J 5 bases; nucleotides not matched to a gene: 4. Germline CDR1 MNHEY, CDR2 SMNVEV (reference sequence). Written as DNA, the CDR3 is TGTGCCAGCAGTCCTACAGGGGGCCATCAGCCCCAGCATTTT. The encoded protein is CASSPTGGHQPQHF.

This sequence joins TRBV11-2 and TRBJ1-1; D gene unclear. The ends were cut back, 3 bases at V and 3 bases at J, with 5 bases in the middle. This CDR3 contains 12 residues. Germline CDR1 reads SGHAT; CDR2 reads FQNNGV. The DNA for the CDR3 is TGTGCCAGCAGCTTTTCGGACACTGAAGCTTTCTTT. Its protein product is CASSFSDTEAFF.

The chain couples TRBV5-1 to TRBJ1-2; no reliable D call. There are 17 residues in the CDR3. Trimming removed 6 bases from V and 2 bases from J, with 23 bases in between. Per germline, CDR1 SGHRS and CDR2 YFSETQ. The CDR3 here is CASKPPRAPGENYGYTF. The CDR3 bases are TGCGCCAGCAAACCCCCGAGGGCACCAGGCGAGAACTATGGCTACACCTTC.

The CDR3 DNA reads TGTGCCAGCTCTCCGGTGGGGGGGCTGGTCTCTGGAAACACCATATATTTT. This gives the protein CASSPVGGLVSGNTIYF. The chain joins TRBV18 to TRBJ1-3; TRBD1 is a possible D gene (6 bases). CDR3 length: 17 amino acids. The V gene lost 6 bases and the J gene lost 0 bases, with 18 bases spanning the gap. CDR1 is KGHSH, CDR2 LQKENI, per germline.

The rearrangement joins TRBV5-1 to TRBJ2-1; 9 bases line up with TRBD2. In germline, CDR1 is SGHRS, CDR2 YFSETQ. V dropped 5 bases and J dropped 9; count of bases not matched to a gene: 9. The CDR3 spans 14 residues. The CDR3 sequence is CASSLLAGNGEQFF. CDR3 DNA sequence: TGCGCCAGCAGTCTCCTAGCGGGGAACGGTGAGCAGTTCTTC.

The genes are TRBV6-1 and TRBJ1-2; possibly TRBD1 for D (5 bases). Germline CDR1 reads MNHNS; CDR2 reads SASEGT. V dropped 6 bases and J dropped 4 bases, with 15 bases sitting between them. The CDR3 consists of 14 residues. The DNA of the CDR3 is TGTGCCAGCAGCGCTCAGACAGCCCTCTATGGCTACACCTTC. Translating gives CASSAQTALYGYTF.

V is TRBV29-1 and J is TRBJ1-1; 7 bases match TRBD1. Germline CDR1 is SQVTM and CDR2 is ANQGSEA. The trim removed 4 bases at V and 10 bases at J, leaving 12 bases unmatched. The CDR3 consists of 13 residues. The CDR3 nucleotides read TGCAGCGTTGTAGACCAGGGGGGAAGGGGAGCTTTCTTT. As protein: CSVVDQGGRGAFF. Full variable domain (remainder filled in from reference TRBV29-1 and TRBJ1-1): SAVISQKPSRDICQRGTSLTIQCQVDSQVTMMFWYRQQPGQSLTLIATANQGSEATYESGFVIDKFPISRPNLTFSTLTVSNMSPEDSSIYLCSVVDQGGRGAFFGQGTRLTVV.

The chain employs TRBV29-1 and TRBJ2-1; 14 bases match TRBD2. V lost 3 bases to trimming and J lost 10 bases; unmatched junction nucleotides: 11. The CDR3 runs to 16 residues. Germline V gene lookup returns CDR1 SQVTM and CDR2 ANQGSEA. The CDR3 here is CSVETLTSGRAREQFF. The CDR3 DNA is TGCAGCGTTGAGACCCTGACTAGCGGGAGGGCTCGCGAGCAGTTCTTC.

This chain joins TRBV7-9 and TRBJ2-2; D gene ambiguous. The V and J ends lost 2 bases and 5 bases respectively, with 15 bases between them. This CDR3 contains 16 residues. CDR1 and CDR2 (germline): SEHNR, FQNEAQ (reference sequence). The CDR3 here is CASSLSGGVRTGELFF. In DNA form, the CDR3 reads TGTGCCAGCAGCTTATCCGGCGGCGTGAGGACCGGGGAGCTGTTTTTT. Complete variable domain (other parts from reference TRBV7-9 and TRBJ2-2): DTGVSQNPRHKITKRGQNVTFRCDPISEHNRLYWYRQTLGQGPEFLTYFQNEAQLEKSRLLSDRFSAERPKGSFSTLEIQRTEQGDSAMYLCASSLSGGVRTGELFFGEGSRLTVL.

The chain combines TRBV7-3 with TRBJ2-2; D gene uncertain. Trimming shortened V by 5 bases and J by 0 bases, and 7 bases separated the two germline ends. The CDR3 is 14 amino acids. Germline V gene sequence: CDR1 SGHTA, CDR2 FQGTGA. This CDR3 is CASSRDTNTGELFF. In nucleotides, the CDR3 is TGTGCCAGCAGCCGAGACACGAACACCGGGGAGCTGTTTTTT. Together with reference TRBV7-3 and TRBJ2-2, the CDR3 gives the full variable domain: GAGVSQTPSNKVTEKGKYVELRCDPISGHTALYWYRQSLGQGPEFLIYFQGTGAADDSGLPNDRFFAVRPEGSVSTLKIQRTERGDSAVYLCASSRDTNTGELFFGEGSRLTVL.